This TCR beta chain is drawn from a study of T cell responses to AZD1222 COVID-19 vaccine. Across the whole study: Pooled together were second doses at about 4 or about 12 weeks.

General study points: Baseline seropositives among AZD1222 recipients totaled only five to seven. The peak T cell response came first, and repertoires were sampled only after it.

TCRdb's copy holds only in-frame clones and misses some; the assay was immunoSEQ multiplex PCR. The sample has some 120,000 clones, approximately 88% seen once; the top ten hold around 1.5%. A note on this clone: What it binds is not known.

The CDR3 consists of 16 residues. From germline, CDR1 is MNHEY and CDR2 SMNVEV (reference sequence). With 6 bases clipped from V and 7 bases from J, the junction kept 12 bases outside the gene matches. The clonotype comes from an adult in good health. V and J are TRBV27 and TRBJ1-6, with TRBD1 matching over 7 bases. Sequencing used peripheral blood, obtained on day 0 of AZD1222 vaccination. The CDR3 region is CASRFQTGRGNSPLHF. The DNA for the CDR3 is TGTGCCAGCAGGTTCCAGACAGGGAGGGGAAATTCACCCCTCCACTTT.